Each of the 11 T cell receptor beta chains below was sequenced from the same sample in a study of cytomegalovirus exposure and HLA in healthy donors (dated by TCRdb to about 2017). The method was the immunoSEQ multiplex PCR assay. For the multiplex PCR, a mixture combining 60 forward primers for TCR Vbeta segments and 13 reverse primers for TCR Jbeta segments was used. The table was pulled from immuneACCESS by TCRdb, which kept in-frame rearrangements only. Such tables lose some clones; where checked, under half of the loss comes from unresolved V genes, and the rest has no known cause. The sample table lists under 150,000 clones, about 80% of them with a count of one. The ten top clones hold 1.5% to 2% of the sample. The sequenced sample consisted of PBMCs. These receptors were collected from a young woman in good health and CMV-seronegative.

This CDR3 is CASVPGQGNYGYTF. CDR3 DNA: TGTGCCAGCGTCCCGGGACAGGGGAACTATGGCTACACCTTC. The V and J genes are TRBV6-1 and TRBJ1-2; 10 positions agree with TRBD1. Looked up from germline, CDR1 is MNHNS and CDR2 is SASEGT. This CDR3 is built from 14 residues. The ends lost 8 bases at V and 2 bases at J; junction bases unmatched: 5.

The V and J genes are TRBV11-2 and TRBJ2-7; D is perhaps TRBD1 (7 bases). Germline V gives CDR1 SGHAT, CDR2 FQNNGV. V was shortened by 4 bases and J by 0 bases, with 16 bases between the two germline ends. The CDR3 is 16 residues long. The CDR3 sequence is CASSSLGGQNSYEQYF. The CDR3 DNA follows: TGTGCCAGCAGCTCCCTGGGGGGACAGAACTCCTACGAGCAGTACTTC.

This rearrangement joins TRBV5-1 to TRBJ1-3, with a weak D call TRBD1 (5 bases). The CDR3 contains 17 residues. In germline, CDR1 is SGHRS, CDR2 YFSETQ. V was cut by 0 bases and J by 0 bases, with 13 bases left in between. In DNA form, the CDR3 reads TGCGCCAGCAGCTTGGGGTTGCAGGGCACCTCTGGAAACACCATATATTTT. This codes for CASSLGLQGTSGNTIYF.

V gene TRBV11-3 combines with J gene TRBJ2-2; D ambiguous. This CDR3 comprises 13 residues. Trimming took 3 bases from V and 6 from J, leaving 8 bases between them. CDR1 SGHNT and CDR2 YENEEA come from the germline V gene. DNA of the CDR3: TGTGCCAGCAGCTTTCGAGTTGCCGGGGAGCTGTTTTTT. Translation gives CASSFRVAGELFF.

The chain carries TRBV6-5 and TRBJ1-5; TRBD1 is a possible D gene (5 bases). Germline CDR1 is MNHEY and CDR2 is SVGAGI. V was clipped by 6 bases and J by 7 bases, with 16 bases between them. This CDR3 is built from 14 residues. The CDR3 coding sequence is TGTGCCAGCAGAAGCGCAGGGCCACGACAGCCCCAGCATTTT. Translation gives CASRSAGPRQPQHF.

The gene calls are TRBV4-3 and TRBJ1-6, with a weak D call TRBD1 (6 bases). This CDR3 has 15 residues. Germline values: CDR1 LGHNA, CDR2 YSLEER. The V end lost 0 bases, the J end lost 10 bases, and 13 bases lay between the germline ends. The CDR3 bases are TGCGCCAGCAGCCAAGAGCAGGGGTTAAGCTCACCCCTCCACTTT. Translating it yields CASSQEQGLSSPLHF.

The chain carries TRBV19 and TRBJ1-1; 10 bases map to TRBD1. CDR1 is LNHDA and CDR2 is SQIVND in the germline V gene (reference sequence). The CDR3 is 15 residues long. V was clipped by 8 bases and J by 2 bases; unmatched bases: 8. CDR3 residues: CASVRTGGLNTEAFF. The CDR3 bases are TGTGCCAGTGTGAGGACAGGGGGATTAAACACTGAAGCTTTCTTT.

V gene TRBV7-2 combines with J gene TRBJ1-2; 7 bases map to TRBD1. CDR1 is SGHTA, CDR2 FQGNSA, per germline. The CDR3 loop spans 13 amino acids. The trim removed 4 bases at V and 5 bases at J, leaving 4 bases unmatched. CDR3 DNA: TGTGCCAGCAGCTCCGACAGGGTTTATGGCTACACCTTC. Translating it yields CASSSDRVYGYTF.

The chain recombines TRBV10-2 with TRBJ1-1, with 8 positions matching TRBD1. The germline CDR1 and CDR2 sequences are WSHSY and SAAADI. CDR3 length: 15 residues. The junction had 9 bases not matched to a gene; V was cut back by 8 bases and J by 1 base. This CDR3 is CASLGGGTGNTEAFF. Written as DNA, the CDR3 is TGCGCCAGCCTCGGAGGGGGGACAGGGAACACTGAAGCTTTCTTT.

The chain has TRBV28 and TRBJ2-1; D is unclear. The V gene's germline CDR1 is MDHEN and CDR2 SYDVKM. There are 15 residues in the CDR3. The germline V and J ends were trimmed by 5 bases and 3 bases, with 14 bases remaining between them. The CDR3: CASSPPIDYYNEQFF. CDR3 in DNA: TGTGCCAGCAGTCCCCCTATAGATTACTACAATGAGCAGTTCTTC.

The V call is TRBV11-2, the J call TRBJ1-2; perhaps TRBD1 as D (6 bases). Trimming stripped 5 bases from V and 6 bases from J, with 13 bases between. From germline, CDR1 is SGHAT and CDR2 FQNNGV. The CDR3 totals 13 residues. Here the CDR3 reads CASSPPRGHGYTF. DNA of the CDR3: TGTGCCAGCAGCCCCCCCAGGGGCCATGGCTACACCTTC. The variable domain in full, with the rest retrieved from reference TRBV11-2 and TRBJ1-2, is EAGVAQSPRYKIIEKRQSVAFWCNPISGHATLYWYQQILGQGPKLLIQFQNNGVVDDSQLPKDRFSAERLKGVDSTLKIQPAKLEDSAVYLCASSPPRGHGYTFGSGTRLTVV.